Presented here are 23 T cell receptor beta chains from one specimen sequenced in a study of cytomegalovirus exposure and HLA in healthy donors. PCR employed 60 Vbeta and 13 Jbeta primers. Data came from immunoSEQ multiplex PCR; TCRdb stores just in-frame clones and leaves some out. The sample includes around 130,000 clones, around 8.5% of them seen just once. Source material: PBMCs. These receptors were obtained from a man aged 40-49 years in good health and CMV-seronegative.

Concerning this clone: At one end the junction does not follow the germline gene, possibly because of a read error. V gene TRBV27 combines with J gene TRBJ2-3, with TRBD1 as a possible D gene (6 bases). CDR3 length: 12 amino acids. Germline V gives CDR1 MNHEY, CDR2 SMNVEV (reference sequence). The CDR3 region has the DNA TGTGCCAGCAGCGCCGGGACATCGAATTTGCATTTT. This codes for CASSAGTSNLHF.

This clone was counted between two and nine times. V is TRBV10-1 and J is TRBJ2-5, with D possibly matching TRBD1 (6 bases). Germline CDR1 WNHNN, CDR2 SYGVQD (reference sequence). The CDR3 is made up of 12 amino acids. V was cut by 6 bases and J by 7 bases, with 12 bases left in between. CDR3 in amino acids: CASRTGLPTQYF. CDR3 sequence (DNA): TGCGCCAGCAGAACAGGGCTCCCGACCCAGTACTTC.

A few counts support this clone. The V gene is TRBV15, the J gene TRBJ1-1; 8 nucleotides line up with TRBD1. V lost 3 bases to trimming and J lost 4 bases; unmatched junction nucleotides: 13. Per germline, CDR1 LNHNV and CDR2 YYDKDF (reference sequence). CDR3 length: 17 amino acids. The CDR3 reads CATSRYQGAMTSTEAFF. In nucleotides, the CDR3 is TGTGCCACCAGCAGGTACCAGGGGGCAATGACGAGCACTGAAGCTTTCTTT.

Regarding this clone: Germline and junction disagree at one end, which may indicate a read error. This chain links TRBV4-1 with TRBJ1-6, with D unclear. Germline loops: CDR1 MGHRA, CDR2 YSYEKL. CDR3 size: 12 residues. The CDR3, as DNA: TGCGCCAGCAGCAGACCGGACTCACCCCTCAACTTT. Amino acid sequence: CASSRPDSPLNF.

This clone was observed a handful of times. This chain links TRBV7-2 with TRBJ2-5; TRBD2 matches 16 bases. Per the germline V gene, CDR1 is SGHTA and CDR2 is FQGNSA. This CDR3 is 17 amino acids long. J lost 5 bases, V lost 6 bases, and 9 bases had no gene match. CDR3: CASRQYGTSGGGETQYF. For the CDR3, the DNA is TGTGCCAGCAGACAATATGGGACTAGCGGGGGGGGTGAGACCCAGTACTTC.

CDR3 coding DNA: TGTGCCACCAGCAGAGATCCCCCGTCTGGGGCTCAGCCCCAGCATTTT. Translated: CATSRDPPSGAQPQHF. V usage is TRBV15 and J usage is TRBJ1-5; D might be TRBD1 (5 bases). V was shortened by 0 bases and J by 6 bases, with 15 bases between the two germline ends. Germline V CDR1 and CDR2: LNHNV, YYDKDF (reference sequence). This CDR3 region has 16 residues.

V is TRBV15 and J is TRBJ2-3, with TRBD1 matching over 9 bases. The junction had 10 bases not matched to a gene; V was cut back by 0 bases and J by 9 bases. This CDR3 has 16 amino acids. CDR1 and CDR2 from the germline V gene are LNHNV and YYDKDF (reference sequence). The CDR3 bases are TGTGCCACCAGCAGAGAATGGACAGGGGCTAAGGGGACGCAGTATTTT. It specifies CATSREWTGAKGTQYF.

The J gene is TRBJ1-6, the V gene TRBV6-1; tentative D call: TRBD1 (5 bases). Per the germline V gene, CDR1 is MNHNS and CDR2 is SASEGT. The CDR3 runs 11 residues. V was clipped by 6 bases and J by 13 bases, with 10 bases between them. CDR3 loop: CASRTRAPLHF. The CDR3 DNA follows: TGTGCCAGCAGGACCAGGGCCCCCCTCCACTTT.

This clone was observed a handful of times. V gene TRBV27 combines with J gene TRBJ1-1; 7 bases are a match to TRBD1. The CDR3 spans 14 residues. J gave up 0 bases and V 7 bases, and 5 bases lay outside the gene matches. Germline CDR1 reads MNHEY; CDR2 reads SMNVEV (reference sequence). DNA for the CDR3: TGTGCCAGCACCACAGGGGCCTTGAACACTGAAGCTTTCTTT. This codes for CASTTGALNTEAFF.

The chain couples TRBV6-5 to TRBJ2-2, with D possibly matching TRBD2 (6 bases). Trimming removed 6 bases from V and 6 bases from J, with 11 bases in between. The germline gives CDR1 MNHEY, CDR2 SVGAGI. The CDR3 is 13 amino acids. CDR3 loop: CASSTREAGELFF. The CDR3 DNA sequence: TGTGCCAGCAGCACCAGGGAGGCCGGGGAGCTGTTTTTT.

This clone was seen more than once but under ten times. J is TRBJ2-1 and V is TRBV9; 10 nucleotides match TRBD2. The J segment lost 5 bases and the V segment lost 3 bases, leaving 5 bases of the junction unmatched. The germline V gene encodes CDR1 SGDLS and CDR2 YYNGEE. The CDR3 runs to 15 residues. As DNA, the CDR3 is TGTGCCAGCAGCGACGGGACTAGCGATGACAATGAGCAGTTCTTC. The encoded protein is CASSDGTSDDNEQFF.

This clone was seen a few times. The chain is built from TRBV14 and TRBJ1-1; D remains ambiguous. This CDR3 is 14 amino acids long. Between the trimmed V and J ends, which lost 6 bases and 0 bases, there was a span of 11 bases. Germline V gene data show CDR1 as SGHDN and CDR2 as FVKESK. The CDR3 reads CASRADNMNTEAFF. CDR3 bases: TGTGCCAGCAGGGCCGACAATATGAACACTGAAGCTTTCTTT. The full variable domain, its missing parts supplied by reference TRBV14 and TRBJ1-1, is EAGVTQFPSHSVIEKGQTVTLRCDPISGHDNLYWYRRVMGKEIKFLLHFVKESKQDESGMPNNRFLAERTGGTYSTLKVQPAELEDSGVYFCASRADNMNTEAFFGQGTRLTVV.

The chain carries TRBV18 and TRBJ1-5; D gene unclear. The ends were cut back, 5 bases at V and 0 bases at J, with 5 bases in the middle. Germline V lookup: CDR1 KGHSH, CDR2 LQKENI. CDR3 length: 13 residues. The CDR3 region has the DNA TGTGCCAGCTCAACAGATAGCAATCAGCCCCAGCATTTT. Its translation is CASSTDSNQPQHF.

This clone showed up just a few times. The chain joins TRBV7-2 to TRBJ1-2; 9 bases are a match to TRBD1. The germline V gene encodes CDR1 SGHTA and CDR2 FQGNSA. The CDR3 extends over 16 amino acids. The V segment lost 5 bases and the J segment 8 bases; nucleotides outside the gene matches: 15. For the CDR3, the DNA is TGTGCCAGCAGCGAACCGCCCGCCGGACAGGGGAGGGGCTACACCTTC. Amino acid sequence: CASSEPPAGQGRGYTF.

This clone was seen a few times. This chain uses TRBV13 with TRBJ2-3, with D tentatively TRBD1 (6 bases). Germline V lookup: CDR1 PRHDT, CDR2 FYEKMQ (reference sequence). The CDR3 spans 15 residues. The V gene lost 1 base and the J gene lost 2 bases, with 10 bases spanning the gap. Written as DNA, the CDR3 is TGTGCCAGCAGCTTAGCAGGGGACCACACAGATACGCAGTATTTT. This translates into CASSLAGDHTDTQYF.

The chain employs TRBV18 and TRBJ2-7; 7 bases match TRBD1. V gave up 3 bases and J gave up 5 bases; unmatched junction bases: 4. The CDR3 length is 13 residues. In germline, CDR1 is KGHSH, CDR2 LQKENI. In nucleotides, the CDR3 is TGTGCCAGCTCACCGGGGACAGACCACGAGCAGTACTTC. Translated, it gives CASSPGTDHEQYF.

This clone was picked up a small number of times. The chain combines TRBV5-1 with TRBJ1-6; D gene uncertain. The CDR3 is made up of 16 amino acids. Looked up from germline, CDR1 is SGHRS and CDR2 is YFSETQ. Trimming removed 1 base at V and 7 bases at J, with 15 bases between. The CDR3 nucleotides are TGCGCCAGCAGCTTGTTAGGAGGAACTCTGAATTCACCCCTCCACTTT. It encodes CASSLLGGTLNSPLHF.

There are a few counts of this clone. This chain connects TRBV5-4 to TRBJ1-6, with a weak D call TRBD1 (6 bases). The length of the CDR3 is 13 residues. The V gene's germline CDR1 is SGHNT and CDR2 YYREEE (reference sequence). V dropped 5 bases and J dropped 6 bases, with 9 bases sitting between them. CDR3 in DNA: TGTGCCAGCAGTCGACAGGCTAATTCACCCCTCCACTTT. Its translation is CASSRQANSPLHF.

The gene calls are TRBV30 and TRBJ1-6, with no clear D. CDR1 GTSNPN and CDR2 SVGIG come from the germline V gene (reference sequence). Deletions cut 2 bases from V and 1 base from J, with 6 bases between. The CDR3 totals 14 residues. The CDR3 DNA reads as TGTGCCTGGAGTAAGACTTCCTATAATTCACCCCTCCACTTT. Its translation is CAWSKTSYNSPLHF.

The chain joins TRBV6-4 to TRBJ2-7; 8 nucleotides match TRBD1. CDR3 length: 16 amino acids. The germline CDR1 and CDR2 sequences are MRHNA and SNTAGT. Trimming at V came to 10 bases and at J to 5 bases, leaving 19 bases not matched to a gene. The CDR3 region has the DNA TGTGCCACGGAAGGAGAATACCGGGACAGGCTCCACGAGCAGTACTTC. Translating it yields CATEGEYRDRLHEQYF.

This clone appeared a few times. In DNA, the CDR3 is TGTGCCAGCAGTGAAGGTCGGGTTGAGACCCAGTACTTC. This translates into CASSEGRVETQYF. The V gene is TRBV6-1, the J gene TRBJ2-5; D unresolved. The V gene's germline CDR1 is MNHNS and CDR2 SASEGT. This CDR3 contains 13 residues. V gave up 1 base and J gave up 5 bases, with 8 bases separating them.

V and J are TRBV27 and TRBJ2-3; perhaps TRBD1 as D (6 bases). V was cut by 2 bases and J by 6 bases, with 15 bases left in between. Germline loops: CDR1 MNHEY, CDR2 SMNVEV (reference sequence). The CDR3 runs 15 residues. This CDR3 reads CASSLGRRGLDTQYF. The CDR3 region has the DNA TGTGCCAGCAGTTTAGGTCGCAGGGGTTTGGATACGCAGTATTTT.

The V and J genes are TRBV4-1 and TRBJ1-1; D call uncertain. Looked up from germline, CDR1 is MGHRA and CDR2 is YSYEKL. This CDR3 has 14 residues. With 4 bases removed from V and 11 bases from J, the gap between germline ends came to 20 bases. CDR3 amino acids: CASSLREITGGAFF. The CDR3 DNA is TGCGCCAGCAGCCTCCGGGAAATTACCGGTGGGGCTTTCTTT.